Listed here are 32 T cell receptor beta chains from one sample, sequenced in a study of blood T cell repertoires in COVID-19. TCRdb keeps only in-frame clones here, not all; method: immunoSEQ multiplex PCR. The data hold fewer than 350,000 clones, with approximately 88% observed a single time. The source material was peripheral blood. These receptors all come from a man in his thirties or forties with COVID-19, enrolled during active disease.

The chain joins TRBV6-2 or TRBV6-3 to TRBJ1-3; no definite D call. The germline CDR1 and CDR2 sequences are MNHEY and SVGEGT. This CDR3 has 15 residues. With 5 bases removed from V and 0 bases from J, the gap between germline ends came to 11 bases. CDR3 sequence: CASSITGNSGNTIYF. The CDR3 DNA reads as TGTGCCAGCAGTATTACCGGGAACTCTGGAAACACCATATATTTT.

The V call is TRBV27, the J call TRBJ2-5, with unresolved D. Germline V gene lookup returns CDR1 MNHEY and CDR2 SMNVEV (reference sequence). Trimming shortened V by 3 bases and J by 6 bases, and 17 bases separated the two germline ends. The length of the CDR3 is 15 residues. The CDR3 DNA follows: TGTGCCAGCAGTTTTGGTCAGACCGGAGTACAGACCCAGTACTTC. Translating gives CASSFGQTGVQTQYF.

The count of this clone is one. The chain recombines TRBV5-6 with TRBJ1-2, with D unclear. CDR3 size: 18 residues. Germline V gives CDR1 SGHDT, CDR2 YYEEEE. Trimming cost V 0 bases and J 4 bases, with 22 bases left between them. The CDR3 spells CASSLAIDTTRLIYGYTF. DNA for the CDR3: TGTGCCAGCAGCTTGGCCATTGACACGACGAGATTAATCTATGGCTACACCTTC.

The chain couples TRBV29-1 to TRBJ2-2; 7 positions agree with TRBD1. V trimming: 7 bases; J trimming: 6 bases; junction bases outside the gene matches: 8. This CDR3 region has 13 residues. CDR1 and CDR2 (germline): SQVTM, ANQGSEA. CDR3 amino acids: CSARQGNAGELFF. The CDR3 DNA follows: TGCAGCGCGCGACAGGGTAACGCCGGGGAGCTGTTTTTT.

CDR3 coding DNA: TGTGCCAGCAGTTACACAGGGGGCAGGGCAGATACGCAGTATTTT. This codes for CASSYTGGRADTQYF. J is TRBJ2-3 and V is TRBV6-2 or TRBV6-3; 9 nucleotides match TRBD1. Trimming removed 2 bases from V and 4 bases from J; junction bases left unmatched: 4. In germline, CDR1 is MNHEY, CDR2 SVGEGT. This CDR3 is built from 15 residues.

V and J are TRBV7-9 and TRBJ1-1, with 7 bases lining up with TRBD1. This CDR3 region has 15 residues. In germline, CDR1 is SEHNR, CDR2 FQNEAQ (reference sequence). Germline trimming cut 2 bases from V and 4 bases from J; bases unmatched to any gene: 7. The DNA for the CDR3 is TGTGCCAGCAGCTTACAGGGGGGAGGTATCACTGAAGCTTTCTTT. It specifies CASSLQGGGITEAFF.

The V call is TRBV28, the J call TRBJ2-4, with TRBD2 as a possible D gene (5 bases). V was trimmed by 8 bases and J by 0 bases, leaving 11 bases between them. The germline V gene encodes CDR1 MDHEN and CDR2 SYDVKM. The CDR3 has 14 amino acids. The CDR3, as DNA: TGTGCCAGCTCTTACGGGATAGCCAAAAACATTCAGTACTTC. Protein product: CASSYGIAKNIQYF.

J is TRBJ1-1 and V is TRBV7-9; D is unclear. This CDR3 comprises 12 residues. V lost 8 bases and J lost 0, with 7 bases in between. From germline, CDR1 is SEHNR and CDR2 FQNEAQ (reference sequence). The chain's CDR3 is CASLEMNTEAFF. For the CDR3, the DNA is TGTGCCAGCCTAGAAATGAACACTGAAGCTTTCTTT.

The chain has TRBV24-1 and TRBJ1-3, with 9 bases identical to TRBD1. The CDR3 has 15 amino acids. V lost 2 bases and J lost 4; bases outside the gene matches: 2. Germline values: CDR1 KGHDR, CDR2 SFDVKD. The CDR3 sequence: CATSDSGQGGNTIYF. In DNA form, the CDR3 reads TGTGCCACCAGTGATTCGGGACAGGGAGGAAACACCATATATTTT.

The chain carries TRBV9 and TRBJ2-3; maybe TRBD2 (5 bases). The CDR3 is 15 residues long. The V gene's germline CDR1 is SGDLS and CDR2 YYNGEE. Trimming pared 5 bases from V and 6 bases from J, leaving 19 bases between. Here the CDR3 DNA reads TGTGCCAGCAGGAGAGAAGGACTCTACCGCGATACGCAGTATTTT. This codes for CASRREGLYRDTQYF. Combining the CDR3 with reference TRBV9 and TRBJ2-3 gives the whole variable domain DSGVTQTPKHLITATGQRVTLRCSPRSGDLSVYWYQQSLDQGLQFLIQYYNGEERAKGNILERFSAQQFPDLHSELNLSSLELGDSALYFCASRREGLYRDTQYFGPGTRLTVL.

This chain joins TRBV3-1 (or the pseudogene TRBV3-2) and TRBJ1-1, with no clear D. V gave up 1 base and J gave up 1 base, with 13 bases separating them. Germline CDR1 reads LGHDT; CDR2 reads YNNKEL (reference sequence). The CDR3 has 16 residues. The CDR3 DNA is TGTGCCAGCAGCCAAGCTAGTCCTACTAAGAACACTGAAGCTTTCTTT. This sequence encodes CASSQASPTKNTEAFF.

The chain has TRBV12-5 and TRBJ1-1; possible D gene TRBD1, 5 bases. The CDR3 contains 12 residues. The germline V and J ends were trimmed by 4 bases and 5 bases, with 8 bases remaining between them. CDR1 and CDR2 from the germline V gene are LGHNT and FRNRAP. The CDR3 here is CASGYGGTEAFF. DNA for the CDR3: TGTGCTAGTGGTTACGGGGGTACTGAAGCTTTCTTT. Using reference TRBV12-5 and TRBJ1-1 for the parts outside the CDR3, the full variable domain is DARVTQTPRHKVTEMGQEVTMRCQPILGHNTVFWYRQTMMQGLELLAYFRNRAPLDDSGMPKDRFSAEMPDATLATLKIQPSEPRDSAVYFCASGYGGTEAFFGQGTRLTVV.

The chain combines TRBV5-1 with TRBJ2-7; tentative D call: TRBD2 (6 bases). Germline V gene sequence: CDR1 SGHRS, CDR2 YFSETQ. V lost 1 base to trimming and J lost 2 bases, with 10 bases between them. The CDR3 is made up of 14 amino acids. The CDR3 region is CASSLYSGAYEQYF. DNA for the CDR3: TGCGCCAGCAGCTTGTATAGCGGTGCCTACGAGCAGTACTTC.

CDR3 coding DNA: TGTGCCAGCAGTAAAACGGCGAACACCGGGGAGCTGTTTTTT. Its protein product is CASSKTANTGELFF. The chain recombines TRBV7-3 with TRBJ2-2; D remains unclear. Germline V gene lookup returns CDR1 SGHTA and CDR2 FQGTGA. The V gene lost 6 bases and the J gene lost 0 bases, with 8 bases spanning the gap. The CDR3 covers 14 residues.

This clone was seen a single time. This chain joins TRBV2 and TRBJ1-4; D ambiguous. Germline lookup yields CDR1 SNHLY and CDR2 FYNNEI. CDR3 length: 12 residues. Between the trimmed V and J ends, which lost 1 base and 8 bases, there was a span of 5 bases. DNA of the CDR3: TGTGCCAGCAGTGAAGTGAGGGAAAAACTGTTTTTT. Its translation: CASSEVREKLFF.

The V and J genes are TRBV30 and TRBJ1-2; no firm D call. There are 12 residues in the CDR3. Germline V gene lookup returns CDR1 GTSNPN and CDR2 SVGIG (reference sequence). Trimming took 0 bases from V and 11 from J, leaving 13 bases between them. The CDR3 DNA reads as TGTGCCTGGAGTGTAGTAAGCAGCGTTTACACCTTC. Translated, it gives CAWSVVSSVYTF.

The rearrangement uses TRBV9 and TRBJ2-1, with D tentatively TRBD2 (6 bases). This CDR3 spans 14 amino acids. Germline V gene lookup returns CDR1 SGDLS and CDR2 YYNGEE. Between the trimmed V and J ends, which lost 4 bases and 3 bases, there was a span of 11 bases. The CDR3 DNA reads TGTGCCAGCAGCCTCACCGGGAGCTACAATGAGCAGTTCTTC. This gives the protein CASSLTGSYNEQFF.

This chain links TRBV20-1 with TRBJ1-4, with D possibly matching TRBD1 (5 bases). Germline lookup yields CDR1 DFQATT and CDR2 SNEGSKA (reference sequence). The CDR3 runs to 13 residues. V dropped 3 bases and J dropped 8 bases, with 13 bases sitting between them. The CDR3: CSASLAGREKLFF. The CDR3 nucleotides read TGCAGTGCTAGTCTGGCAGGGAGGGAAAAACTGTTTTTT.

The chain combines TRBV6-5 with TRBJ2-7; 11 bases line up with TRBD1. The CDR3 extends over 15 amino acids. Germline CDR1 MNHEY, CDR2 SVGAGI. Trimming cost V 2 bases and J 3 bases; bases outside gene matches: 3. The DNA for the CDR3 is TGTGCCAGCAGTTACGGGACAGGGGGTTTCTACGAGCAGTACTTC. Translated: CASSYGTGGFYEQYF.

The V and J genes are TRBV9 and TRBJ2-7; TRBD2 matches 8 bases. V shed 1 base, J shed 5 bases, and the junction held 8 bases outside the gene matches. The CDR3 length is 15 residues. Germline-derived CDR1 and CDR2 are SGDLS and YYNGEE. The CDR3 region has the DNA TGTGCCAGCAGCGTATCCCCTTTCGGGAGGGACGAGCAGTACTTC. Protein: CASSVSPFGRDEQYF. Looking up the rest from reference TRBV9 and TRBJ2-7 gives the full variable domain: DSGVTQTPKHLITATGQRVTLRCSPRSGDLSVYWYQQSLDQGLQFLIQYYNGEERAKGNILERFSAQQFPDLHSELNLSSLELGDSALYFCASSVSPFGRDEQYFGPGTRLTVT.

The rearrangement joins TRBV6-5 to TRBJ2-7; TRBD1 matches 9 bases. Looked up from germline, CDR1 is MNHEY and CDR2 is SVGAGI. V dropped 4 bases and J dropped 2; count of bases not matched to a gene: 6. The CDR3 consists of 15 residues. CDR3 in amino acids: CASSSPRTGAYEQYF. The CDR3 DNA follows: TGTGCCAGCAGTTCCCCCCGGACAGGGGCCTACGAGCAGTACTTC.

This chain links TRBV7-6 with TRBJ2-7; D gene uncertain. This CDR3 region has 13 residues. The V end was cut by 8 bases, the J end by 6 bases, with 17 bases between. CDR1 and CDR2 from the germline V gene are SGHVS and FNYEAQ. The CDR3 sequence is CASGLRPRGEQYF. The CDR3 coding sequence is TGTGCCAGCGGTCTCCGACCTAGAGGCGAGCAGTACTTC.

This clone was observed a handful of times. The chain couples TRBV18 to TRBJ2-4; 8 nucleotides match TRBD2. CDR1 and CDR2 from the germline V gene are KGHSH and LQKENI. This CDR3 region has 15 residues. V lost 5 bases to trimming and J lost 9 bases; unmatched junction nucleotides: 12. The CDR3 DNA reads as TGTGCCAGCTCATACCTTAGCGGGGATCAAAGCATTCAGTACTTC. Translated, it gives CASSYLSGDQSIQYF.

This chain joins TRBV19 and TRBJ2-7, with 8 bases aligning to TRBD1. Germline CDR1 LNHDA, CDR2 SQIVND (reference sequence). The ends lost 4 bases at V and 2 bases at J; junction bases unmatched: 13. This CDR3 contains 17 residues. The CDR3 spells CASSTGDAGTGTYEQYF. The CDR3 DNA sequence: TGTGCCAGTAGTACGGGGGACGCCGGGACAGGAACCTACGAGCAGTACTTC.

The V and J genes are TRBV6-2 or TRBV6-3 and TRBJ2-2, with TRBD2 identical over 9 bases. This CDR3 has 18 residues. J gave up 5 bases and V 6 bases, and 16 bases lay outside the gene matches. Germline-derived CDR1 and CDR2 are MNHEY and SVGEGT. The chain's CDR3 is CASSPYGGSGRGTGELFF. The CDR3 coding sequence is TGTGCCAGCAGCCCCTACGGGGGTAGCGGGAGAGGTACCGGGGAGCTGTTTTTT.

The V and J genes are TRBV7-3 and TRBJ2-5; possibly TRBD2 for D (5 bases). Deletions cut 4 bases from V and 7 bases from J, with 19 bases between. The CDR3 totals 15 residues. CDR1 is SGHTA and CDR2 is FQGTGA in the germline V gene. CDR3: CASSYNAGLRGTQYF. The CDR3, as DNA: TGTGCCAGCAGCTATAACGCGGGCCTCCGGGGGACCCAGTACTTC.

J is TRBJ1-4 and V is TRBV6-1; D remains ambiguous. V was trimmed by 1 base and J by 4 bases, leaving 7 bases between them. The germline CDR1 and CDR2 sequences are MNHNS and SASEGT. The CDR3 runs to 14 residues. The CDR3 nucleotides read TGTGCCAGCAGTGAAGACGGTTTTAATGAAAAACTGTTTTTT. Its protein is CASSEDGFNEKLFF.

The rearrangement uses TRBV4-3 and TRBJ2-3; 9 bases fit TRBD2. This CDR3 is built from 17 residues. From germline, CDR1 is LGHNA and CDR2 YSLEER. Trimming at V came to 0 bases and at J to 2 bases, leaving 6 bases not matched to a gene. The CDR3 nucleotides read TGCGCCAGCAGCCAAGATAAAGCGGGGGGTCCCACAGATACGCAGTATTTT. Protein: CASSQDKAGGPTDTQYF.

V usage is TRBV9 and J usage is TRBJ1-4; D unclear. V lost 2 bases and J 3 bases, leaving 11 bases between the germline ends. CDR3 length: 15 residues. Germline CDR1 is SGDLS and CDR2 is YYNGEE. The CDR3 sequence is CASSVSDFSNEKLFF. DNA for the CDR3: TGTGCCAGCAGCGTGAGTGATTTCTCTAATGAAAAACTGTTTTTT.

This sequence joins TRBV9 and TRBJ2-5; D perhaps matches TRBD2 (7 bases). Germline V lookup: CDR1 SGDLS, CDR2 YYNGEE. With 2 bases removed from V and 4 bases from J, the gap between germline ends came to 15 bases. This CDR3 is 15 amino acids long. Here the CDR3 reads CASSVGGGLRETQYF. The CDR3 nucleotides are TGTGCCAGCAGCGTGGGAGGGGGGCTCCGAGAGACCCAGTACTTC.

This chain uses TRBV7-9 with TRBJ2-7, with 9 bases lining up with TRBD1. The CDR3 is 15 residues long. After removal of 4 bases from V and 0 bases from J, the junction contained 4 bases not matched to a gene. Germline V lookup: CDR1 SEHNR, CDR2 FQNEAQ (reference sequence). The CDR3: CASSYPTGGSYEQYF. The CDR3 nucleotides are TGTGCCAGCAGCTACCCGACAGGGGGCTCCTACGAGCAGTACTTC.

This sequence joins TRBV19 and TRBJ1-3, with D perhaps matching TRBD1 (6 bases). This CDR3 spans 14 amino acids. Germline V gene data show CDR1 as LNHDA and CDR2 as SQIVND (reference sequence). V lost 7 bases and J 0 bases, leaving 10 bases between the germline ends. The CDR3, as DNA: TGTGCCAGTACCAAGACAGGCTCTGGAAACACCATATATTTT. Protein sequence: CASTKTGSGNTIYF.